This TCR beta chain stems from a study of cytomegalovirus exposure and HLA in healthy donors. Study outcomes and limitations: In a later analysis, TCR beta V- and J-gene trimming showed a link to a missense DCLRE1C variant.

Amplification used 60 Vbeta primers and 13 Jbeta primers. This table comes from immunoSEQ multiplex PCR, and its TCRdb copy is limited to in-frame clones, with some not included. The sample comprises around 130,000 clones, approximately 82% of which are singletons, and 3% rests with the top ten. The CDR3 covers 13 residues. V was trimmed by 0 bases and J by 5 bases, leaving 8 bases between them. CDR1 and CDR2 (germline): MGHRA, YSYEKL. With respect to this clone: Its antigen is not identified.

Sequencing used PBMCs. This clonotype was obtained from a woman aged 18-29 years in good health and CMV-seropositive. The chain combines TRBV4-1 with TRBJ2-7; weak D call: TRBD1 (5 bases). DNA for the CDR3: TGCGCCAGCAGCCAAGACAGGGCCGACGAGCAGTACTTC. As protein: CASSQDRADEQYF.